This TCR beta chain was recovered during a study of shared clonotypes between healthy human individuals. Naivety among CD8 cells was defined by CD45RO negativity and positive CCR7 selection, thereby excluding terminally differentiated effector memory CD45RA+ cells. The CDR3 contains 17 residues. Repertoires were generated with immunoSEQ multiplex PCR, while TCRdb's copy carries only in-frame clones and drops some. The table shows 2 million to 2.5 million clones, with about 92% occurring only once. This sequence joins TRBV21-1 and TRBJ1-1; whether TRBD1, the table's D call, matches the DNA was not checked. TRBV21-1 is a listed pseudogene. The source is a man between 18 and 35 years old in good health. Some clones in this sample may be carry-over from other donors' samples. The sample comprised naive CD8+ T cells from PBMCs. The CDR3 reads CASSKVRGGGMNTEAFF. The CDR3 DNA follows: TGTGCCAGCAGCAAAGTTAGAGGGGGCGGGATGAACACTGAAGCTTTCTTT.